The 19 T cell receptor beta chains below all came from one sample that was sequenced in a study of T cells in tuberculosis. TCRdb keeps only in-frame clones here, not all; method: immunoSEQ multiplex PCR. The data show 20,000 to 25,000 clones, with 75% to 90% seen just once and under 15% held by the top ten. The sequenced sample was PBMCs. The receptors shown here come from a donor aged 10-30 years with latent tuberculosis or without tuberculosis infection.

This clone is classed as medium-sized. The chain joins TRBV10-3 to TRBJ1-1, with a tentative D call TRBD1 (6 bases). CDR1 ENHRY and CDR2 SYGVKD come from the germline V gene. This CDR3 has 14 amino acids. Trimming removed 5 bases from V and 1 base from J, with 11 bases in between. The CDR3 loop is CAISQQGANTEAFF. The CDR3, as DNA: TGTGCCATCAGTCAACAGGGCGCGAACACTGAAGCTTTCTTT.

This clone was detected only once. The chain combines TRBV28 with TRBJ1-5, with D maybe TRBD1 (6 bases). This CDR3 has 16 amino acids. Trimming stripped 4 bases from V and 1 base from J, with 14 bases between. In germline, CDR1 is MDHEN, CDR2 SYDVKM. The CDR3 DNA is TGTGCCAGCAGTTGGCGAACAGGGAAGAGCAATCAGCCCCAGCATTTT. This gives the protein CASSWRTGKSNQPQHF.

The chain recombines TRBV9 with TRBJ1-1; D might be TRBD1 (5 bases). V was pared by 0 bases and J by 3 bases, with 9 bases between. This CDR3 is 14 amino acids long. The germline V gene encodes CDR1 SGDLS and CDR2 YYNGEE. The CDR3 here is CASSVEGTYTEAFF. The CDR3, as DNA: TGTGCCAGCAGCGTAGAAGGGACTTACACTGAAGCTTTCTTT.

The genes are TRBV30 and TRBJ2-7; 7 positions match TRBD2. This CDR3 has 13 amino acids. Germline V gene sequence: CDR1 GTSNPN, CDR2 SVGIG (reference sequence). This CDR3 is CASSGTNSYEQYF. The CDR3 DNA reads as TGTGCATCCTCCGGGACTAACTCGTACGAGCAGTACTTC.

CDR3 region: CASSQDSLRTGGGEQYF. The CDR3 region has the DNA TGCGCCAGCAGCCAAGACTCCTTGCGGACAGGGGGTGGCGAGCAGTACTTC. The chain carries TRBV4-1 and TRBJ2-7; 10 bases are shared with TRBD1. Unmatched junction bases numbered 11, after V lost 0 bases and J lost 6 bases. Per germline, CDR1 MGHRA and CDR2 YSYEKL. The CDR3 has 17 amino acids.

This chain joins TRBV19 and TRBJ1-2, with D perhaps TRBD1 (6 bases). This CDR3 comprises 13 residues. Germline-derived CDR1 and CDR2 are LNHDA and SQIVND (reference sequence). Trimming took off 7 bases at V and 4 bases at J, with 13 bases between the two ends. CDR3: CASKTGFFYGYTF. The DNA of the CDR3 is TGTGCCAGTAAAACAGGGTTTTTCTATGGCTACACCTTC.

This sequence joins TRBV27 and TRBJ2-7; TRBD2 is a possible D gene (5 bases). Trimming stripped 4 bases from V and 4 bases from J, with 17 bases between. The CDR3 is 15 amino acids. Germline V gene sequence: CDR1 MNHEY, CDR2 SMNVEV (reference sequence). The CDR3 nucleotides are TGTGCCAGCAGTTCAGACCCGGACTCCGCATACGAGCAGTACTTC. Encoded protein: CASSSDPDSAYEQYF.

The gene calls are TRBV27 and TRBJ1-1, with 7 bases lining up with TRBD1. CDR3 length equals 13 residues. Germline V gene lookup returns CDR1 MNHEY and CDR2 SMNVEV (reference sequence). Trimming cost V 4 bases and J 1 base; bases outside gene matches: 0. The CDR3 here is CASSWDRNTEAFF. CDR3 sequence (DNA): TGTGCCAGCAGTTGGGACAGGAACACTGAAGCTTTCTTT.

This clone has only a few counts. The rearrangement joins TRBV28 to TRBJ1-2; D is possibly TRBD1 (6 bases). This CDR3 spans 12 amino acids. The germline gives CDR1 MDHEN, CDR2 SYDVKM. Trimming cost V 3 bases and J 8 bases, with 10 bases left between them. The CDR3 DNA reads TGTGCCAGCAGTTTGGGGGCTAGGGGCTACACCTTC. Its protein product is CASSLGARGYTF.

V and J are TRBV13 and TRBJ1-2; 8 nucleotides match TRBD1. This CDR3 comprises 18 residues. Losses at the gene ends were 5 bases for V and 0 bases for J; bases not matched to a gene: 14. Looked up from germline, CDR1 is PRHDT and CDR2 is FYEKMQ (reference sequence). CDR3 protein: CASSLTPGQAKPNYGYTF. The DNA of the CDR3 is TGTGCCAGCAGCCTTACACCGGGACAGGCCAAACCTAACTATGGCTACACCTTC.

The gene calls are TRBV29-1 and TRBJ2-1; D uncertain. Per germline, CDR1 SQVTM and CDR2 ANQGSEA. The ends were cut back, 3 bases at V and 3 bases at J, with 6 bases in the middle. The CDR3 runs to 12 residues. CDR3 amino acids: CSVDAYYNEQFF. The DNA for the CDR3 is TGCAGCGTTGACGCGTACTACAATGAGCAGTTCTTC.

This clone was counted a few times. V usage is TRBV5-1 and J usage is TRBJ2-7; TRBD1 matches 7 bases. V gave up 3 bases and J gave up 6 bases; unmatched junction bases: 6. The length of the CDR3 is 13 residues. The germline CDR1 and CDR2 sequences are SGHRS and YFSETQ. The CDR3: CASSSRQGAEQYF. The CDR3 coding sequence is TGCGCCAGCAGCTCTCGACAGGGAGCCGAGCAGTACTTC.

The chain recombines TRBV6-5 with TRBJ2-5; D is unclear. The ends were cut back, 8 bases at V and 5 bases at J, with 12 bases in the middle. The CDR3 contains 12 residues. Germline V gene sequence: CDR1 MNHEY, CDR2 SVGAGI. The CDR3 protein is CASGRGRETQYF. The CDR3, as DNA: TGTGCCAGCGGGCGTGGCAGGGAGACCCAGTACTTC.

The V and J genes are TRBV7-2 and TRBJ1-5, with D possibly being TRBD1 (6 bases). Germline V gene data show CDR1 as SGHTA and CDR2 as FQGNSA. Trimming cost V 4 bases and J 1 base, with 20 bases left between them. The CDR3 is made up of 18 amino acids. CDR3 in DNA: TGTGCCAGCAGCTCTCGTCCCAGGGGAGAGGCCAGCAATCAGCCCCAGCATTTT. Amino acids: CASSSRPRGEASNQPQHF.

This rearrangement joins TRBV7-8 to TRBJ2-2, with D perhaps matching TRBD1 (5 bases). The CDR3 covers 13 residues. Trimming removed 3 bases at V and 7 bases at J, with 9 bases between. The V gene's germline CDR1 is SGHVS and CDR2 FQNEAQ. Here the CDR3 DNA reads TGTGCCAGCAGCTTTCAGGGTATCGGGGAGCTGTTTTTT. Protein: CASSFQGIGELFF.

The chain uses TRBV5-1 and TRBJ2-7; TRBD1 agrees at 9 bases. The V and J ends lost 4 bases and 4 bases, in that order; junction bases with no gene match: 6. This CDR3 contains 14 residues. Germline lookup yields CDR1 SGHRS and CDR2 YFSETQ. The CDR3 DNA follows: TGCGCCAGCAGCCCCGTGACAGGGGGATACGAGCAGTACTTC. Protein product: CASSPVTGGYEQYF.

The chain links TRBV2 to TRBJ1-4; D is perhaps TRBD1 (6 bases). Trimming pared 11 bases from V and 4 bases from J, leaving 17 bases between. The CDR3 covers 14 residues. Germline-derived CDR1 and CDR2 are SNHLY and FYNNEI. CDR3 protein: CAGGVDRLNEKLFF. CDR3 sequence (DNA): TGTGCCGGCGGCGTCGACAGGCTTAATGAAAAACTGTTTTTT.

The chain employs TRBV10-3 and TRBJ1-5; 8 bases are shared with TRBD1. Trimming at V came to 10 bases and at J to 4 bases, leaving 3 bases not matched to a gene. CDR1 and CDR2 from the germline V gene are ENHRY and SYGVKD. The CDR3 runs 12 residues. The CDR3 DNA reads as TGTGCCACCGGACAGGGAAATCAGCCCCAGCATTTT. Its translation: CATGQGNQPQHF.

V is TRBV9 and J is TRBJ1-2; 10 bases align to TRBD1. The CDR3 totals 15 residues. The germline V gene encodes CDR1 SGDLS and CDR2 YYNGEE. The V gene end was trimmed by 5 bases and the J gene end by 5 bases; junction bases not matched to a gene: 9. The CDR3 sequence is CASSKTGGEGYGYTF. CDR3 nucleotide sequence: TGTGCCAGCAGTAAGACAGGGGGCGAAGGGTATGGCTACACCTTC.